This TCR beta chain was sequenced in a study of a mutant IDH1 vaccine in newly diagnosed glioma. Study in general: Vaccination of patients was performed eight times, in weeks 1, 3, 5, 7, 11, 15, 19 and 23. Patients got radiotherapy, temozolomide, or both beforehand, and most got both. Radiotherapy alone preceded vaccination by 4-6 weeks; alternatively, vaccination started with temozolomide cycles. Points from the study as a whole: Apparently, pseudoprogression bore no relation to changes among the top peripheral T cell clonotypes.

CDR1 is KGHSH, CDR2 LQKENI, per germline. Trimming removed 2 bases at V and 2 bases at J, with 9 bases between. The CDR3 is 14 residues long. The assay was immunoSEQ multiplex PCR, and TCRdb's table has in-frame clones only and misses some. The sample comprises roughly 130,000 clones, around 80% of which are singletons, and about 5.5% rests with the top ten. With respect to this clone: Its matching antigen is unknown.

Specified time point: week 11, during vaccination. In every dose of vaccine, 300 ug of mutant IDH1 20-mer peptide was given alongside topical imiquimod. The rearrangement joins TRBV18 to TRBJ2-5; D possibly corresponds to TRBD2 (6 bases). The TCR comes from a middle-aged man with glioma. Sequenced material: PBMCs, taken from a glioma patient whose treatment included an IDH1 peptide vaccine. CDR3 coding DNA: TGTGCCAGCTCACCAGAGGGGAGGCAAGAGACCCAGTACTTC. It codes for CASSPEGRQETQYF. The full variable domain, with the rest looked up from reference TRBV18 and TRBJ2-5, is NAGVMQNPRHLVRRRGQEARLRCSPMKGHSHVYWYRQLPEEGLKFMVYLQKENIIDESGMPKERFSAEFPKEGPSILRIQQVVRGDSAAYFCASSPEGRQETQYFGPGTRLLVL.